The subject of this entry is one T cell receptor (beta chain). Its antigen is not identified. The data are from a study of blood T cells in healthy people across ages. Trimming removed 3 bases from V and 2 bases from J, with 21 bases in between. Germline CDR1 is DFQATT and CDR2 is SNEGSKA (reference sequence). CDR3 length: 17 amino acids. Study-wide points: It was the long-lived donors that had more naive CD4+ cells and higher diversity than aged donors. Expanded clonotype shifts may have been confounded, as the donors had an unknown CMV status.

Total RNA amounts of at least 5.5 micrograms were extracted per sample. Together with a sample-barcoded 5' primer, a J-beta primer mix was included in a second PCR lasting roughly 6 to 12 cycles. One entry per CDR3 protein results from TCRdb running MiXCR on the 5' RACE reads. The sample records hundreds of thousands of distinct CDR3 sequences, around 50% being singletons. The sequence came from an elderly woman in good health. The chain joins TRBV20-1 to TRBJ2-3; TRBD1 is a possible D gene (6 bases). Input material: blood. This CDR3 is CSARGTTGDHFTDTQYF. The CDR3 DNA sequence: TGCAGTGCTAGGGGTACGACAGGCGATCATTTCACAGATACGCAGTATTTT.